These 24 T cell receptor beta chains came from one sample sequenced in a study of blood T cell repertoires in COVID-19. TCRdb's copy holds only in-frame clones and misses some; the assay was immunoSEQ multiplex PCR. The table has fewer than 80,000 clones, about four fifths seen once. The sample consisted of peripheral blood. All receptors come from an elderly woman with acute or convalescent COVID-19.

V usage is TRBV10-1 and J usage is TRBJ2-3; 8 bases are a match to TRBD1. J gave up 5 bases and V 3 bases, and 10 bases lay outside the gene matches. There are 16 residues in the CDR3. The germline V gene has CDR1 WNHNN and CDR2 SYGVQD (reference sequence). Here the CDR3 reads CASSDSVAGGGDTQYF. For the CDR3, the DNA is TGCGCCAGCAGTGACTCGGTGGCAGGGGGCGGAGATACGCAGTATTTT.

The chain recombines TRBV19 with TRBJ2-5, with D perhaps matching TRBD1 (6 bases). Germline CDR1 is LNHDA and CDR2 is SQIVND (reference sequence). Trimming removed 6 bases at V and 5 bases at J, with 13 bases between. The CDR3 is 13 amino acids. CDR3 sequence reads: CASRGRGEETQYF. CDR3 coding DNA: TGTGCCAGTAGGGGCAGGGGAGAGGAGACCCAGTACTTC.

This clone was seen a handful of times. This chain connects TRBV3-1 (or the pseudogene TRBV3-2) to TRBJ1-6; D uncertain. Germline V gives CDR1 LGHDT, CDR2 YNNKEL (reference sequence). The germline V and J ends were trimmed by 1 base and 4 bases, with 11 bases remaining between them. This CDR3 comprises 16 residues. The DNA for the CDR3 is TGTGCCAGCAGCCAAGGAGTGAGGAGTTATAATTCACCCCTCCACTTT. Protein: CASSQGVRSYNSPLHF.

J is TRBJ2-1 and V is TRBV4-2, with 8 nucleotides matching TRBD2. The germline V gene encodes CDR1 LGHNA and CDR2 YNFKEQ. The CDR3 consists of 14 residues. V shed 8 bases, J shed 0 bases, and the junction held 3 bases outside the gene matches. CDR3 sequence reads: CASGGGISYNEQFF. CDR3 nucleotide sequence: TGTGCCAGCGGCGGGGGGATCTCCTACAATGAGCAGTTCTTC.

The sample holds a few counts of this clone. The chain's CDR3 is CASRKSGTGHEKLFF. DNA of the CDR3: TGTGCCAGTAGGAAATCCGGGACAGGGCATGAAAAACTGTTTTTT. The rearrangement joins TRBV19 to TRBJ1-4; 9 nucleotides match TRBD1. The CDR3 sequence is 15 residues long. Unmatched junction bases numbered 8, after V lost 6 bases and J lost 6 bases. Germline-derived CDR1 and CDR2 are LNHDA and SQIVND (reference sequence).

The chain employs TRBV29-1 and TRBJ2-3, with 7 positions matching TRBD1. Per the germline V gene, CDR1 is SQVTM and CDR2 is ANQGSEA. With V trimmed by 4 bases and J by 0 bases, 4 bases remained unmatched. The CDR3 is made up of 14 amino acids. This chain's CDR3 is CSVALTGSTDTQYF. Here the CDR3 DNA reads TGCAGCGTTGCGTTGACAGGGAGCACAGATACGCAGTATTTT.

The gene calls are TRBV11-3 and TRBJ2-5, with D possibly matching TRBD1 (5 bases). The CDR3 totals 14 residues. The V end was cut by 3 bases, the J end by 2 bases, with 10 bases between. CDR1 is SGHNT and CDR2 is YENEEA in the germline V gene. DNA of the CDR3: TGTGCCAGCAGCTTCCGGCAGGGACAAGAGACCCAGTACTTC. Its translation is CASSFRQGQETQYF.

The chain is built from TRBV24-1 and TRBJ2-2, with D possibly matching TRBD1 (5 bases). Trimming removed 7 bases at V and 6 bases at J, with 17 bases between. The CDR3 totals 15 residues. Germline CDR1 is KGHDR and CDR2 is SFDVKD. The CDR3 loop reads CATSQEQEGSGELFF. CDR3 nucleotides: TGTGCCACCAGCCAAGAACAGGAAGGGTCCGGGGAGCTGTTTTTT.

V usage is TRBV27 and J usage is TRBJ1-6, with 9 bases that match TRBD1. CDR3 size: 17 residues. The J segment lost 0 bases and the V segment lost 5 bases, leaving 5 bases of the junction unmatched. CDR1 is MNHEY, CDR2 SMNVEV, per germline (reference sequence). The CDR3 region is CASSTGTGNSYNSPLHF. The CDR3 DNA is TGTGCCAGCAGTACCGGGACAGGGAACTCCTATAATTCACCCCTCCACTTT.

The V gene is TRBV19, the J gene TRBJ1-6, with TRBD1 matching 9 bases. The junction had 15 bases not matched to a gene; V was cut back by 4 bases and J by 8 bases. The CDR3 consists of 18 residues. Germline values: CDR1 LNHDA, CDR2 SQIVND (reference sequence). This CDR3 is CASSTRPEDRGGYSPLHF. The CDR3 DNA reads TGTGCCAGTAGTACCAGACCGGAGGACAGGGGTGGTTATTCACCCCTCCACTTT.

V is TRBV7-9 and J is TRBJ2-7; 9 bases line up with TRBD1. The ends lost 4 bases at V and 1 base at J; junction bases unmatched: 14. This CDR3 has 18 residues. The V gene's germline CDR1 is SEHNR and CDR2 FQNEAQ (reference sequence). The CDR3 DNA follows: TGTGCCAGCAGCTCCGGCACAGGGGGCGCGGATCAATCCTACGAGCAGTACTTC. This encodes CASSSGTGGADQSYEQYF.

This chain connects TRBV4-2 to TRBJ1-1; 8 positions agree with TRBD1. The V gene's germline CDR1 is LGHNA and CDR2 YNFKEQ. J was trimmed by 1 base and V by 4 bases; bases with no gene match: 11. The CDR3 is made up of 17 amino acids. The chain's CDR3 is CASSRGQGAGWNTEAFF. The CDR3 bases are TGTGCCAGCAGCCGAGGACAGGGCGCCGGGTGGAACACTGAAGCTTTCTTT.

The J gene is TRBJ2-1, the V gene TRBV7-2; 10 nucleotides align to TRBD2. Germline CDR1 reads SGHTA; CDR2 reads FQGNSA. The V gene end was trimmed by 5 bases and the J gene end by 8 bases; junction bases not matched to a gene: 9. CDR3 length: 15 residues. CDR3 in amino acids: CASSISGGAIDEQFF. The CDR3 DNA reads as TGTGCCAGCAGCATAAGCGGGGGGGCAATAGATGAGCAGTTCTTC.

The V call is TRBV18, the J call TRBJ1-3; D ambiguous. The V end lost 6 bases, the J end lost 4 bases, and 19 bases lay between the germline ends. The CDR3 has 16 residues. Germline V gene lookup returns CDR1 KGHSH and CDR2 LQKENI. For the CDR3, the DNA is TGTGCCAGCTCGGAGAGCGGCAGCTCTGGAGGAAACACCATATATTTT. Amino acids: CASSESGSSGGNTIYF.

This clone was observed a handful of times. V and J are TRBV18 and TRBJ1-1; TRBD1 agrees at 8 bases. The trim removed 3 bases at V and 5 bases at J, leaving 5 bases unmatched. Germline V gives CDR1 KGHSH, CDR2 LQKENI. This CDR3 is built from 14 residues. The CDR3: CASSPLDRATEAFF. The DNA of the CDR3 is TGTGCCAGCTCACCGCTGGACAGGGCTACTGAAGCTTTCTTT. The whole variable domain, filled in from reference TRBV18 and TRBJ1-1, reads NAGVMQNPRHLVRRRGQEARLRCSPMKGHSHVYWYRQLPEEGLKFMVYLQKENIIDESGMPKERFSAEFPKEGPSILRIQQVVRGDSAAYFCASSPLDRATEAFFGQGTRLTVV.

This chain connects TRBV7-8 to TRBJ2-1, with 8 bases aligning to TRBD2. From germline, CDR1 is SGHVS and CDR2 FQNEAQ. V dropped 5 bases and J dropped 7; count of bases not matched to a gene: 13. This CDR3 comprises 16 residues. CDR3 loop: CASSRGTRWGRNEQFF. As DNA, the CDR3 is TGTGCCAGCAGCCGAGGGACTAGATGGGGGCGTAATGAGCAGTTCTTC.

The CDR3 nucleotides read TGTGCCAGCAGCTTCTCTGGACTAGCGAACACCGGGGAGCTGTTTTTT. As protein: CASSFSGLANTGELFF. This chain connects TRBV7-9 to TRBJ2-2; 7 bases line up with TRBD2. After removal of 3 bases from V and 0 bases from J, the junction contained 4 bases not matched to a gene. CDR1 SEHNR and CDR2 FQNEAQ come from the germline V gene (reference sequence). The length of the CDR3 is 16 residues.

The V call is TRBV5-1, the J call TRBJ2-2; 7 bases match TRBD2. There are 17 residues in the CDR3. Germline trimming cut 4 bases from V and 1 base from J; bases unmatched to any gene: 10. Germline lookup yields CDR1 SGHRS and CDR2 YFSETQ. The chain's CDR3 is CASSHLQRGLNTGELFF. The CDR3, as DNA: TGCGCCAGCAGCCATCTACAGCGGGGCCTGAACACCGGGGAGCTGTTTTTT.

The chain employs TRBV13 and TRBJ1-2; perhaps TRBD1 as D (6 bases). Germline CDR1 PRHDT, CDR2 FYEKMQ (reference sequence). This CDR3 region has 16 residues. V was shortened by 2 bases and J by 4 bases, with 17 bases between the two germline ends. The CDR3 protein is CASSLLLGGQVYGYTF. DNA of the CDR3: TGTGCCAGCAGCTTACTCCTCGGGGGGCAGGTCTATGGCTACACCTTC.

The chain joins TRBV6-2 or TRBV6-3 to TRBJ1-2; TRBD1 agrees at 9 bases. CDR3 length equals 15 residues. V was pared by 5 bases and J by 4 bases, with 8 bases of the junction left unmatched. Germline assignment: CDR1 MNHEY and CDR2 SVGEGT. CDR3 region: CASSPPGQGVYGYTF. CDR3 DNA sequence: TGTGCCAGCAGTCCCCCGGGACAGGGTGTCTATGGCTACACCTTC.

The chain has TRBV6-5 and TRBJ1-1, with TRBD1 identical over 8 bases. Trimming at V came to 6 bases and at J to 5 bases, leaving 5 bases not matched to a gene. The CDR3 has 13 amino acids. CDR1 is MNHEY and CDR2 is SVGAGI in the germline V gene. The CDR3 here is CASSPRDRTEAFF. The CDR3 region has the DNA TGTGCCAGCAGCCCCCGGGACAGGACTGAAGCTTTCTTT.

The CDR3 DNA is TGCGCCAGCAGCTCGGAGGGGGGGCGCCCCAGTAATTCACCCCTCCACTTT. Its translation: CASSSEGGRPSNSPLHF. The chain couples TRBV5-1 to TRBJ1-6, with a possible D match to TRBD1 (6 bases). Germline-derived CDR1 and CDR2 are SGHRS and YFSETQ. V was pared by 3 bases and J by 6 bases, with 19 bases between. This CDR3 is built from 17 residues.

This sequence joins TRBV7-9 and TRBJ1-3; maybe TRBD1 (6 bases). Germline V lookup: CDR1 SEHNR, CDR2 FQNEAQ (reference sequence). This CDR3 spans 16 amino acids. V lost 3 bases to trimming and J lost 2 bases, with 14 bases between them. CDR3 DNA: TGTGCCAGCAGCTTGGACAGAAACTATCCTGGAAACACCATATATTTT. Protein sequence: CASSLDRNYPGNTIYF.

The J gene is TRBJ1-1, the V gene TRBV3-1 (or the pseudogene TRBV3-2), with no clear D. The CDR3 runs 14 residues. The germline CDR1 and CDR2 sequences are LGHDT and YNNKEL (reference sequence). The V end lost 4 bases, the J end lost 6 bases, and 15 bases lay between the germline ends. The CDR3 bases are TGTGCCAGCAGCCCAGGTTATCATGACGCTGAAGCTTTCTTT. Amino acids: CASSPGYHDAEAFF.